This TCR beta chain was sequenced during a study of blood T cell repertoires in COVID-19. The overall study: Acute and convalescent COVID-19 specimens originated in the United States, Italy and Spain. PBMCs, B-cell-depleted T cells, or T cells were the source of the cDNA or gDNA that made up the material.

Original data processing: Amplification from reference gene primers served as the basis for estimated nucleated cell counts. The method was immunoSEQ multiplex PCR; TCRdb's version includes in-frame clones alone and lacks a portion of them. D and trimming were read from the DNA, whereas the V and J calls and clone size are those reported in that table. The table shows 200,000 to 250,000 clones, with 83% occurring only once. While infection was still active, Seattle patients were enrolled and then followed longitudinally. The sequenced sample was peripheral blood. This clonotype was sampled from a young woman with COVID-19, enrolled during active disease.

The CDR3 reads CAISESEYEQYF. The CDR3 DNA follows: TGTGCCATCAGTGAGTCCGAGTACGAGCAGTACTTC. The gene calls are TRBV10-3 and TRBJ2-7; D gene ambiguous. CDR3 length: 12 residues. CDR1 is ENHRY, CDR2 SYGVKD, per germline. With 0 bases removed from V and 4 bases from J, the gap between germline ends came to 4 bases.